This is a list of T cell receptor beta chains from one sample in a study of control samples from healthy donors and cancer patients. The protocol was immunoSEQ multiplex PCR, while the TCRdb copy is restricted to in-frame clones and leaves out a portion. The top ten hold around 20% of the sample, which has about 89,000 clones, about nine tenths seen once. Sequencing input: blood. The receptors derive from a man aged 30 to 45 in good health. The CDR3 runs from the conserved cysteine through the conserved F or W. The order of the fields is J gene, V gene, CDR3 length, clone size, D gene, CDR3 DNA, CDR3 protein. The D gene is left open where the match is weak. Some rows have no size entry. The others give once, few or many, or a class for an expanded clone.

j_call: TRBJ1-1
v_call: TRBV9
cdr3_length: 13
clone_size: NA
d_call: NA
cdr3_nt: TGTGCCAGCAGCGTTCAGGACAGAAGTGAAGCTTTCTTT
cdr3_aa: CASSVQDRSEAFF

j_call: TRBJ2-2
v_call: TRBV10-1
cdr3_length: 14
clone_size: NA
d_call: NA
cdr3_nt: TGCGCCAGCGCCGCCGGGACGGACACCGGGGAGCTGTTTTTT
cdr3_aa: CASAAGTDTGELFF

j_call: TRBJ1-1
v_call: TRBV9
cdr3_length: 13
clone_size: NA
d_call: NA
cdr3_nt: TGTGCCAGCAGCGTAGAGGTGAACACTGAAGCTTTCTTT
cdr3_aa: CASSVEVNTEAFF

j_call: TRBJ2-2
v_call: TRBV9
cdr3_length: 15
clone_size: NA
d_call: TRBD1
cdr3_nt: TGTGCCAGCAGCGTGGGGACAGGGAACACCGGGGAGCTGTTTTTT
cdr3_aa: CASSVGTGNTGELFF

j_call: TRBJ2-6
v_call: TRBV7-6
cdr3_length: 21
clone_size: NA
d_call: TRBD1
cdr3_nt: TGTGCCAGCAGCTCAGCCCCCGGACAGGAAGCCTTTGGGTCTGGGGCCAACGTCCTGACTTTC
cdr3_aa: CASSSAPGQEAFGSGANVLTF

j_call: TRBJ1-5
v_call: TRBV7-9
cdr3_length: 15
clone_size: NA
d_call: TRBD1
cdr3_nt: TGTGCCAGCAGCTTAGGGACAGGGCGAAATCAGCCCCAGCATTTT
cdr3_aa: CASSLGTGRNQPQHF

j_call: TRBJ1-6
v_call: TRBV30
cdr3_length: 12
clone_size: few
d_call: NA
cdr3_nt: TGTGCCTGGAGTGTAACGAATTCACCCCTCCACTTT
cdr3_aa: CAWSVTNSPLHF

j_call: TRBJ1-1
v_call: TRBV18
cdr3_length: 14
clone_size: once
d_call: NA
cdr3_nt: TGTGCCAGCTGGAAGGGAGCCTTGGGGGCTGAAGCTTTCTTT
cdr3_aa: CASWKGALGAEAFF

j_call: TRBJ1-5
v_call: TRBV9
cdr3_length: 14
clone_size: NA
d_call: NA
cdr3_nt: TGTGCCAGCAGCGTATGGGCGGGCAATCAGCCCCAGCATTTT
cdr3_aa: CASSVWAGNQPQHF

j_call: TRBJ2-2
v_call: TRBV18
cdr3_length: 15
clone_size: NA
d_call: NA
cdr3_nt: TGTGCCAGCGTAGGAGGGAGCGGAGTCACCGGGGAGCTGTTTTTT
cdr3_aa: CASVGGSGVTGELFF

j_call: TRBJ1-4
v_call: TRBV4-1
cdr3_length: 17
clone_size: once
d_call: NA
cdr3_nt: TGCGCCAGCAGCCAAGATAAGGGAGGGGCTGCTAATGAAAAACTGTTTTTT
cdr3_aa: CASSQDKGGAANEKLFF

j_call: TRBJ1-3
v_call: TRBV21-1
cdr3_length: 16
clone_size: NA
d_call: NA
cdr3_nt: TGTGCCAGCAGAGGACAGGGGCCTGGCTCTGGAAACACCATATATTTT
cdr3_aa: CASRGQGPGSGNTIYF

j_call: TRBJ1-2
v_call: TRBV20-1
cdr3_length: 10
clone_size: once
d_call: NA
cdr3_nt: TGCAGCGTCGATTGGAACGGCTACACCTTC
cdr3_aa: CSVDWNGYTF

j_call: TRBJ1-1
v_call: TRBV11-1
cdr3_length: 16
clone_size: NA
d_call: NA
cdr3_nt: TGTGCCAGCAGCTTACTGTCCAGCGCGGCGAATACTGAAGCTTTCTTT
cdr3_aa: CASSLLSSAANTEAFF

j_call: TRBJ1-6
v_call: TRBV13
cdr3_length: 15
clone_size: few
d_call: NA
cdr3_nt: TGTGCCAGCAGGTTACAGGGATCCTATAATTCACCCCTCCACTTT
cdr3_aa: CASRLQGSYNSPLHF

j_call: TRBJ1-6
v_call: TRBV5-1
cdr3_length: 14
clone_size: NA
d_call: NA
cdr3_nt: TGCGCCAGCAGCTTGGCAGCAGGGTATTCACCCCTCCACTTT
cdr3_aa: CASSLAAGYSPLHF

j_call: TRBJ1-4
v_call: TRBV12-2
cdr3_length: 14
clone_size: NA
d_call: NA
cdr3_nt: TGTGCAAGTCGGTTCTCTCGGACTAATGAAAAACTGTTTTTT
cdr3_aa: CASRFSRTNEKLFF

j_call: TRBJ2-5
v_call: TRBV7-2
cdr3_length: 13
clone_size: NA
d_call: NA
cdr3_nt: TGTGCCAGCAGCCTTAACCACTGGGAGACCCAGTACTTC
cdr3_aa: CASSLNHWETQYF

j_call: TRBJ2-7
v_call: TRBV29-1
cdr3_length: 14
clone_size: NA
d_call: NA
cdr3_nt: TGCAGCGTTGTCTATGGCGCCCGGGGGTACGAGCAGTACTTC
cdr3_aa: CSVVYGARGYEQYF

j_call: TRBJ1-4
v_call: TRBV2
cdr3_length: 14
clone_size: few
d_call: TRBD1
cdr3_nt: TGTGCCAGCAGCCCGGGACAGGGCCTTGAAAAACTGTTTTTT
cdr3_aa: CASSPGQGLEKLFF

j_call: TRBJ2-5
v_call: TRBV5-6
cdr3_length: 15
clone_size: once
d_call: TRBD2
cdr3_nt: TGTGCCAGCAACCTACAGCGGGGGGGTATTGAGACCCAGTACTTC
cdr3_aa: CASNLQRGGIETQYF

j_call: TRBJ1-2
v_call: TRBV14
cdr3_length: 16
clone_size: NA
d_call: NA
cdr3_nt: TGTGCCAGCAGCCCTTTCCAGGGACGGATTAACTATGGCTACACCTTC
cdr3_aa: CASSPFQGRINYGYTF

j_call: TRBJ2-3
v_call: TRBV18
cdr3_length: 16
clone_size: NA
d_call: TRBD1
cdr3_nt: TGTGCCAGCTCACCACTGACAGAGGGGGCCGCAGATACGCAGTATTTT
cdr3_aa: CASSPLTEGAADTQYF

j_call: TRBJ1-4
v_call: TRBV5-1
cdr3_length: 14
clone_size: NA
d_call: NA
cdr3_nt: TGCGCCAGCAGTTTGGTGGGGGGCAGAGAAAAACTGTTTTTT
cdr3_aa: CASSLVGGREKLFF

j_call: TRBJ1-2
v_call: TRBV7-8
cdr3_length: 16
clone_size: NA
d_call: NA
cdr3_nt: TGTGCCAGCAGCTTAGGCCCCCTAGAGGGGGGTGGTGGCTACACCTTC
cdr3_aa: CASSLGPLEGGGGYTF

j_call: TRBJ2-7
v_call: TRBV12-3/TRBV12-4
cdr3_length: 13
clone_size: NA
d_call: TRBD1
cdr3_nt: TGTGCCAGCAGTGTGACAGGGTCATACGAGCAGTACTTC
cdr3_aa: CASSVTGSYEQYF

j_call: TRBJ1-1
v_call: TRBV29-1
cdr3_length: 15
clone_size: NA
d_call: TRBD1
cdr3_nt: TGCAGCGTTGATGAGGACAGGGGGCCCAACACTGAAGCTTTCTTT
cdr3_aa: CSVDEDRGPNTEAFF

j_call: TRBJ1-1
v_call: TRBV5-6
cdr3_length: 11
clone_size: NA
d_call: NA
cdr3_nt: TGTGCCAGCAGCTTCGGAGTTGAAGCTTTCTTT
cdr3_aa: CASSFGVEAFF

j_call: TRBJ2-5
v_call: TRBV3-1/TRBV3-2
cdr3_length: 13
clone_size: NA
d_call: NA
cdr3_nt: TGTGCCAGCAGCCAACACGATGGGGAGACCCAGTACTTC
cdr3_aa: CASSQHDGETQYF

j_call: TRBJ1-1
v_call: TRBV10-3
cdr3_length: 17
clone_size: NA
d_call: TRBD1
cdr3_nt: TGTGCCATCAGTGACTCAGGGACAGGGTTTAAGAACACTGAAGCTTTCTTT
cdr3_aa: CAISDSGTGFKNTEAFF

j_call: TRBJ1-1
v_call: TRBV2
cdr3_length: 14
clone_size: NA
d_call: NA
cdr3_nt: TGTGCCAGCACTGGGAACAGGGTTCTCACTGAAGCTTTCTTT
cdr3_aa: CASTGNRVLTEAFF

j_call: TRBJ1-1
v_call: TRBV5-4
cdr3_length: 15
clone_size: NA
d_call: NA
cdr3_nt: TGTGCCAGCAGCTTATCGAAGGGGGGGAACACTGAAGCTTTCTTT
cdr3_aa: CASSLSKGGNTEAFF

j_call: TRBJ2-5
v_call: TRBV3-1/TRBV3-2
cdr3_length: 16
clone_size: NA
d_call: NA
cdr3_nt: TGTGCCAGCAGCGACCGAGGGGAGAGGTACCAAGAGACCCAGTACTTC
cdr3_aa: CASSDRGERYQETQYF

j_call: TRBJ1-5
v_call: TRBV6-5
cdr3_length: 14
clone_size: NA
d_call: NA
cdr3_nt: TGTGCCAGCATACCTGGGAGGCAGGCGGAGCCCCAGCATTTT
cdr3_aa: CASIPGRQAEPQHF

j_call: TRBJ2-3
v_call: TRBV12-3/TRBV12-4
cdr3_length: 13
clone_size: NA
d_call: NA
cdr3_nt: TGTGCCTCTCGGGAGTCGGTGGCAGATACGCAGTATTTT
cdr3_aa: CASRESVADTQYF

j_call: TRBJ1-5
v_call: TRBV6-5
cdr3_length: 15
clone_size: NA
d_call: NA
cdr3_nt: TGTGCCAGCAGTTACTCTCCCGGGGGCGGTCAGCCCCAGCATTTT
cdr3_aa: CASSYSPGGGQPQHF

j_call: TRBJ2-3
v_call: TRBV10-1
cdr3_length: 16
clone_size: NA
d_call: NA
cdr3_nt: TGCGCCAGCAGTGAGTCTGGGGGGGGCCTTTCGGATACGCAGTATTTT
cdr3_aa: CASSESGGGLSDTQYF

j_call: TRBJ1-1
v_call: TRBV27
cdr3_length: 13
clone_size: NA
d_call: NA
cdr3_nt: TGTGCCAGCATGGGGGTTGGTGGCACTGAAGCTTTCTTT
cdr3_aa: CASMGVGGTEAFF

j_call: TRBJ2-5
v_call: TRBV2
cdr3_length: 13
clone_size: NA
d_call: NA
cdr3_nt: TGTGCCAGCAAGAGGGGTGGGCAAGAGACCCAGTACTTC
cdr3_aa: CASKRGGQETQYF

j_call: TRBJ1-1
v_call: TRBV5-1
cdr3_length: 14
clone_size: NA
d_call: NA
cdr3_nt: TGCGCCAGCAGCTTACAGCCCCTGGGCACTGAAGCTTTCTTT
cdr3_aa: CASSLQPLGTEAFF

j_call: TRBJ2-2
v_call: TRBV6-4
cdr3_length: 14
clone_size: NA
d_call: TRBD1
cdr3_nt: TGTGCCAGCAGTGCCAGGACAGGCACCGGGGAGCTGTTTTTT
cdr3_aa: CASSARTGTGELFF

j_call: TRBJ1-5
v_call: TRBV30
cdr3_length: 15
clone_size: NA
d_call: NA
cdr3_nt: TGTGCCTGGAGTGCCGACAGGCTCAGCAATCAGCCCCAGCATTTT
cdr3_aa: CAWSADRLSNQPQHF

j_call: TRBJ2-2
v_call: TRBV9
cdr3_length: 16
clone_size: NA
d_call: TRBD2
cdr3_nt: TGTGCCAGCAGCCCGGGACTACTTGGCGGGGCCGGGGAGCTGTTTTTT
cdr3_aa: CASSPGLLGGAGELFF

j_call: TRBJ1-4
v_call: TRBV4-2
cdr3_length: 14
clone_size: NA
d_call: TRBD1
cdr3_nt: TGTGCCAGCAGCCAAGGACAGGGTAATGAAAAACTGTTTTTT
cdr3_aa: CASSQGQGNEKLFF

j_call: TRBJ1-5
v_call: TRBV2
cdr3_length: 15
clone_size: NA
d_call: TRBD1
cdr3_nt: TGTGCCAGCAGAGAACAGGGGGCTGGGAATCAGCCCCAGCATTTT
cdr3_aa: CASREQGAGNQPQHF

j_call: TRBJ2-3
v_call: TRBV24-1
cdr3_length: 14
clone_size: few
d_call: NA
cdr3_nt: TGTGCCACCAGTGATTTACAGGGCGGAGATACGCAGTATTTT
cdr3_aa: CATSDLQGGDTQYF

j_call: TRBJ1-1
v_call: TRBV10-2
cdr3_length: 13
clone_size: NA
d_call: NA
cdr3_nt: TGCGCCAGCAAAGACAACCTGAACACTGAAGCTTTCTTT
cdr3_aa: CASKDNLNTEAFF

j_call: TRBJ2-5
v_call: TRBV10-3
cdr3_length: 17
clone_size: NA
d_call: TRBD2
cdr3_nt: TGTGCCATCAGTGAGTCGGTAGCGGGGGGGCCCCAAGAGACCCAGTACTTC
cdr3_aa: CAISESVAGGPQETQYF

j_call: TRBJ2-6
v_call: TRBV7-6
cdr3_length: 17
clone_size: NA
d_call: NA
cdr3_nt: TGTGCCAGCAGCTTAGCGACTCCGGGATCTGGGGCCAACGTCCTGACTTTC
cdr3_aa: CASSLATPGSGANVLTF

j_call: TRBJ2-1
v_call: TRBV29-1
cdr3_length: 12
clone_size: NA
d_call: NA
cdr3_nt: TGCAGCGTTGCAGTAGTTAACAATGAGCAGTTCTTC
cdr3_aa: CSVAVVNNEQFF

j_call: TRBJ2-7
v_call: TRBV29-1
cdr3_length: 12
clone_size: few
d_call: TRBD1
cdr3_nt: TGCAGCGTCATCCGGACAGGGTACGAGCAGTACTTC
cdr3_aa: CSVIRTGYEQYF

j_call: TRBJ2-5
v_call: TRBV14
cdr3_length: 21
clone_size: NA
d_call: TRBD2
cdr3_nt: TGTGCCAGCAGCCAAGATCCTCAACTAGCGGGGGGCTTGGCGTACCAAGAGACCCAGTACTTC
cdr3_aa: CASSQDPQLAGGLAYQETQYF

j_call: TRBJ1-1
v_call: TRBV12-3/TRBV12-4
cdr3_length: 13
clone_size: NA
d_call: NA
cdr3_nt: TGTGCCAGCAGTTTAGGGGTGGCCACTGAAGCTTTCTTT
cdr3_aa: CASSLGVATEAFF

j_call: TRBJ1-2
v_call: TRBV2
cdr3_length: 11
clone_size: once
d_call: NA
cdr3_nt: TGTGCCAGCAGCCTCACCCAGGATTGTGTCTTC
cdr3_aa: CASSLTQDCVF

j_call: TRBJ2-3
v_call: TRBV3-1/TRBV3-2
cdr3_length: 15
clone_size: NA
d_call: TRBD2
cdr3_nt: TGTGCCAGCAGCCTCCGGACAGCGGGGGCAGATACGCAGTATTTT
cdr3_aa: CASSLRTAGADTQYF

j_call: TRBJ1-1
v_call: TRBV7-9
cdr3_length: 17
clone_size: NA
d_call: NA
cdr3_nt: TGTGCCAGCAGCTCCCAGAGGGGTGGGCTCCTGAACACTGAAGCTTTCTTT
cdr3_aa: CASSSQRGGLLNTEAFF

j_call: TRBJ2-1
v_call: TRBV5-1
cdr3_length: 12
clone_size: NA
d_call: NA
cdr3_nt: TGCGCCAGCAGCTTGGTTTCCAATGAGCAGTTCTTC
cdr3_aa: CASSLVSNEQFF

j_call: TRBJ2-3
v_call: TRBV6-5
cdr3_length: 13
clone_size: few
d_call: NA
cdr3_nt: TGTGCCAGCAGTCCTTGGGCCTCCAATACGCAGTATTTT
cdr3_aa: CASSPWASNTQYF

j_call: TRBJ1-6
v_call: TRBV5-1
cdr3_length: 14
clone_size: many
d_call: TRBD1
cdr3_nt: TGCGCCAGCAGCCTACAGGGGGAGGGTTCACCCCTCCACTTT
cdr3_aa: CASSLQGEGSPLHF

j_call: TRBJ1-1
v_call: TRBV7-2
cdr3_length: 12
clone_size: NA
d_call: NA
cdr3_nt: TGTGCCAGCAGCTTCCAGAGAGGTGGAGCTTTCTTT
cdr3_aa: CASSFQRGGAFF